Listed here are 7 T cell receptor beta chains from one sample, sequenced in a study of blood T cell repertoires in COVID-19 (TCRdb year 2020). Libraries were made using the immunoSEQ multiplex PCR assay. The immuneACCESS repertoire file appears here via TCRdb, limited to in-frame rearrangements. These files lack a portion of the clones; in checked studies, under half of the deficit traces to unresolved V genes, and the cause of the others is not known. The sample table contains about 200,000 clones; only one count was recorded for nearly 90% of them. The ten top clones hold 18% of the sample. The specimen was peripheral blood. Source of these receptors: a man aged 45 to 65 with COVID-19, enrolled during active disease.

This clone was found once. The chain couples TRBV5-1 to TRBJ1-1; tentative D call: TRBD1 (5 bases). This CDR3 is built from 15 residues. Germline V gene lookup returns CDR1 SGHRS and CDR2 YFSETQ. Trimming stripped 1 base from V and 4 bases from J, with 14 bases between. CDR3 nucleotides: TGCGCCAGCAGCTTGAGAGCGGGGGTAAGCACTGAAGCTTTCTTT. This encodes CASSLRAGVSTEAFF.

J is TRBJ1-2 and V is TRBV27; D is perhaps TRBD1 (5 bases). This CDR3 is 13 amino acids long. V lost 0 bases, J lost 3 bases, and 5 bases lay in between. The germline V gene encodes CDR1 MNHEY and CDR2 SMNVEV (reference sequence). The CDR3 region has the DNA TGTGCCAGCAGTTTATCAGGGGACTATGGCTACACCTTC. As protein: CASSLSGDYGYTF.

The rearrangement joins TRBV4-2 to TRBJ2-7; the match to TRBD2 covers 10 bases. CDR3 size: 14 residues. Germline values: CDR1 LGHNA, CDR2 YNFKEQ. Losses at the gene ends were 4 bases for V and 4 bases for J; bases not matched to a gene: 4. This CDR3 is CASSPRTSGYEQYF. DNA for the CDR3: TGTGCCAGCAGCCCGCGGACTAGCGGTTACGAGCAGTACTTC.

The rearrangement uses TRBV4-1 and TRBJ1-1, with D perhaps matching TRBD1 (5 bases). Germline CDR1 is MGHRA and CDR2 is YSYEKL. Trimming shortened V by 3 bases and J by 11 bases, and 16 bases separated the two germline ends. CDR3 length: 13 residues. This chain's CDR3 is CASSQLITGSAFF. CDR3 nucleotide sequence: TGCGCCAGCAGCCAGCTCATTACAGGCTCGGCTTTCTTT.

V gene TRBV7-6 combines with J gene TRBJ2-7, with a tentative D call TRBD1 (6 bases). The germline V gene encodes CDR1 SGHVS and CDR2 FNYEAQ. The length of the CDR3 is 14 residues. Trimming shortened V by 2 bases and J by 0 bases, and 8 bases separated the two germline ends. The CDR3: CASSLQGSSYEQYF. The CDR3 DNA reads TGTGCCAGCAGCTTACAGGGGAGCTCCTACGAGCAGTACTTC.

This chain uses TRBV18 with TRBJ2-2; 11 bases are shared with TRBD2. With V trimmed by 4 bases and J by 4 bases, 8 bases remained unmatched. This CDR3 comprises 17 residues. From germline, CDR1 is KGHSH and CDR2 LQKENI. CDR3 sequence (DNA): TGTGCCAGCTCACGCCTGACTAGCGGGGCTAGCACCGGGGAGCTGTTTTTT. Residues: CASSRLTSGASTGELFF.

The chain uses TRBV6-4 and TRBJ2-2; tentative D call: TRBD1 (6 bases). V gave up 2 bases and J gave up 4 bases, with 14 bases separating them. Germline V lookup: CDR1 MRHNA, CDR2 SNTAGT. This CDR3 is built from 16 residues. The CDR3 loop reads CASSDAPGVPTGELFF. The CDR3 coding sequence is TGTGCCAGCAGTGACGCGCCAGGGGTCCCCACCGGGGAGCTGTTTTTT.